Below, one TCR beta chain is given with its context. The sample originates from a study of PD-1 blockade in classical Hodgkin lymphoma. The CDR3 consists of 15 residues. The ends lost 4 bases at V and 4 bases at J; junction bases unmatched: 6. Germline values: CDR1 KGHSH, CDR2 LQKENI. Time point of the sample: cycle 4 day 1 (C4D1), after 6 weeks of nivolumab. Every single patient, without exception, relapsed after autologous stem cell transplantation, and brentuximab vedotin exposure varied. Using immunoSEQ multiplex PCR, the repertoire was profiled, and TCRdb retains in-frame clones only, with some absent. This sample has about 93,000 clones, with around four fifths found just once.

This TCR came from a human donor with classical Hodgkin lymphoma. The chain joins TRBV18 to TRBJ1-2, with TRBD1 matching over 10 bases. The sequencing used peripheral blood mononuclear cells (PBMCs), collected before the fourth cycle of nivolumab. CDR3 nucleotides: TGTGCCAGCTCACAACCGGGACAGGGGAGCTATGGCTACACCTTC. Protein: CASSQPGQGSYGYTF.